The clone carrying this T cell receptor beta chain was detected many times. Sampling of bone marrow took place during active disease in every patient. From roughly 400 ng of RNA, a library with molecular barcoded alpha/delta and beta/gamma adaptors was made. MiXCR, run by TCRdb on the reads, gives a single entry per CDR3 protein. Among roughly 35,000 distinct CDR3 sequences, roughly an eighth were seen once, and the ten largest hold about 39%. The data belong to a study of read filtering for tumor transcriptome and immune sequencing. Study as a whole: IR-seq gave about 3.5 to 10.27 million TCR reads per sample; RNA-seq gave about 80 to 1,400.

This CDR3 contains 15 residues. Trimming took 6 bases from V and 7 from J; bases not matched to a gene: 10. V and J are TRBV12-3 or TRBV12-4 and TRBJ2-2; 8 bases map to TRBD1. The TCR sequence derives from a donor at least 40 years old with multiple myeloma. Sequenced material: a population of CD138-negative cells sorted from bone marrow. The CDR3 region has the DNA TGTGCCAGCAGGGGACCGGACAGGGTATTCGGGGAGCTGTTTTTT. This gives the protein CASRGPDRVFGELFF.